This TCR beta chain was retrieved from a study of T cells in Graves' hyperthyroidism and ophthalmopathy. Study results and caveats: Ophthalmopathy prediction by the model preceded onset by a median about 6 months.

V was shortened by 5 bases and J by 5 bases, with 15 bases between the two germline ends. Per germline, CDR1 MNHNS and CDR2 SASEGT. The length of the CDR3 is 14 residues. This clonotype showed up many times. Its target is unknown. Based on clinical symptoms, serum thyroxine and TRAb, thyroid ultrasound and orbital computed tomography, diagnoses were reached. Amplified TCR beta CDR3 regions derived from RNA transcripts. First-round RT-PCR with HTBI primers amplified the TCR CDR3 region. Via MiXCR, TCRdb re-called the multiplex PCR reads, giving one row per CDR3 protein. The sample carries approximately 610,000 distinct CDR3 sequences, approximately 15% recorded once.

The chain is built from TRBV6-1 and TRBJ1-2; TRBD1 is a possible D gene (6 bases). The sequence was collected from a young woman with Graves' hyperthyroidism. Input material: blood. Here the CDR3 DNA reads TGTGCCAGCAGTTCATTGGACAGAATGTATGGCTACACCTTC. Its translation: CASSSLDRMYGYTF.